One and the same sample provided the 24 T cell receptor beta chains below, sequenced in a study of type 1 regulatory T cells. Overall study findings and caveats: Type 1 regulatory T cells had a more restricted TCR repertoire than non-type 1 regulatory T cells.

MiXCR, applied by TCRdb to the reads, yields one record per CDR3 protein. The sample consists of tens of thousands of distinct CDR3 sequences, 20% of them appearing once. No antigen is known for these receptors. The material sequenced was cultured type 1 regulatory T (Tr1) cells, either the whole culture or a sorted fraction (not recorded which). The source is a human donor in good health.

The CDR3 region has the DNA TGTGCCAGCAGTCCCCGCGGACAGCTAACCGGCTACACCTTC. Protein product: CASSPRGQLTGYTF. The V and J genes are TRBV27 and TRBJ1-2; D may be TRBD1 (6 bases). From germline, CDR1 is MNHEY and CDR2 SMNVEV (reference sequence). The germline V and J ends were trimmed by 5 bases and 8 bases, with 18 bases remaining between them. The CDR3 runs to 14 residues.

The chain combines TRBV10-3 with TRBJ2-1; 8 bases fit TRBD1. V trimming: 8 bases; J trimming: 2 bases; junction bases outside the gene matches: 5. Germline V gene data show CDR1 as ENHRY and CDR2 as SYGVKD. CDR3 length: 14 residues. Written as DNA, the CDR3 is TGTGCCATCGGCCGGGACAGGCCCTACAATGAGCAGTTCTTC. It is translated as CAIGRDRPYNEQFF.

This clonotype was counted between two and nine times. The chain links TRBV29-1 to TRBJ2-3, with no clear D. The V and J ends lost 2 bases and 4 bases respectively, with 10 bases between them. Per germline, CDR1 SQVTM and CDR2 ANQGSEA. The CDR3 contains 13 residues. In DNA form, the CDR3 reads TGCAGCGTTGAAATAGGGTTTTCAGATACGCAGTATTTT. It yields the protein CSVEIGFSDTQYF.

The V call is TRBV5-1, the J call TRBJ1-2; D is uncertain. Germline V CDR1 and CDR2: SGHRS, YFSETQ. The CDR3 is made up of 12 amino acids. V dropped 7 bases and J dropped 7 bases, with 14 bases sitting between them. The CDR3 sequence: CASRAAGSGYTF. CDR3 nucleotide sequence: TGCGCCAGCCGGGCGGCGGGTAGTGGCTACACCTTC.

Notes on this clonotype: One base away lies a much larger clone, so this may be a sequencing read error. V gene TRBV7-8 combines with J gene TRBJ2-7; maybe TRBD1 (6 bases). CDR3 length: 14 amino acids. Germline V lookup: CDR1 SGHVS, CDR2 FQNEAQ. The CDR3 DNA follows: TGTGCCAGCGGCTTAGTTAGGGGGTTGGACGAGCAGTACTTC. Its protein is CASGLVRGLDEQYF.

This clonotype was found a few times. The chain joins TRBV20-1 to TRBJ2-7, with a tentative D call TRBD2 (5 bases). Germline values: CDR1 DFQATT, CDR2 SNEGSKA (reference sequence). V lost 7 bases, J lost 1 base, and 14 bases lay in between. The CDR3 is made up of 13 amino acids. The CDR3 reads CSGQAGQSYEQYF. CDR3 bases: TGCAGTGGGCAGGCGGGTCAGTCCTACGAGCAGTACTTC.

DNA of the CDR3: TGTGCCAGCAGCTTACAGGGGGGGCGGCGGTACAATGAGCAGTTCTTC. Protein sequence: CASSLQGGRRYNEQFF. The chain joins TRBV7-9 to TRBJ2-1; D may be TRBD1 or TRBD2 (7 bases each). V was cut by 2 bases and J by 4 bases, with 15 bases left in between. CDR1 and CDR2 from the germline V gene are SEHNR and FQNEAQ (reference sequence). CDR3 size: 16 residues.

This clonotype was observed a few times. CDR3 sequence reads: CASSPNSYHTDTQYF. The CDR3 DNA sequence: TGTGCCAGCAGTCCAAACAGTTATCACACAGATACGCAGTATTTT. The rearrangement uses TRBV7-6 and TRBJ2-3, with D uncertain. The germline V gene encodes CDR1 SGHVS and CDR2 FNYEAQ. Deletions cut 6 bases from V and 2 bases from J, with 15 bases between. CDR3 length: 15 amino acids.

This clonotype turned up a few times. The V and J genes are TRBV6-1 and TRBJ1-4; D is undetermined. The V gene lost 2 bases and the J gene lost 1 base, with 11 bases spanning the gap. Germline CDR1 MNHNS, CDR2 SASEGT. The CDR3 is 16 amino acids. CDR3 region: CASSEFWSRTNEKLFF. Written as DNA, the CDR3 is TGTGCCAGCAGTGAATTTTGGAGCCGAACTAATGAAAAACTGTTTTTT.

Comments on this clonotype: This clone may be a read error of a much larger clone one base away. J is TRBJ2-7 and V is TRBV7-8; tentatively, D is TRBD2 (6 bases). This CDR3 contains 14 residues. Germline V CDR1 and CDR2: SGHVS, FQNEAQ. This CDR3 reads CASSLTSKAYGQYF. CDR3 DNA: TGTGCCAGCAGCTTAACTAGCAAGGCCTACGGGCAGTACTTC.

This clonotype was observed a handful of times. V and J are TRBV6-1 and TRBJ1-5; 7 bases are a match to TRBD1. Germline-derived CDR1 and CDR2 are MNHNS and SASEGT. V gave up 7 bases and J gave up 1 base; unmatched junction bases: 4. The CDR3 is made up of 14 amino acids. The CDR3 sequence: CASNPTGSNQPQHF. The CDR3 nucleotides read TGTGCCAGCAACCCGACAGGGAGCAATCAGCCCCAGCATTTT.

This clonotype was seen ten or more times. The chain combines TRBV5-1 with TRBJ2-7; TRBD2 matches at 12 bases. The CDR3 spans 15 residues. Germline CDR1 and CDR2: SGHRS and YFSETQ. Unmatched junction bases numbered 3, after V lost 0 bases and J lost 5 bases. CDR3 bases: TGCGCCAGCAGCTTGGGGACTAGCGGGACGAACGAGCAGTACTTC. It specifies CASSLGTSGTNEQYF. Looking up the rest from reference TRBV5-1 and TRBJ2-7 gives the full variable domain: KAGVTQTPRYLIKTRGQQVTLSCSPISGHRSVSWYQQTPGQGLQFLFEYFSETQRNKGNFPGRFSGRQFSNSRSEMNVSTLELGDSALYLCASSLGTSGTNEQYFGPGTRLTVT.

Worth noting for this clonotype: No DNA is shown, since the ends of the CDR3 on it are uncertain; the CDR3 is the one TCRdb lists. The chain has TRBV12-3 or TRBV12-4 and TRBJ1-4. Termini included, the CDR3 measures 13 amino acids. The CDR3 sequence: CASSSSMSEKLFF.

This clonotype was counted at least ten times. The genes are TRBV5-1 and TRBJ2-7, with 8 bases that match TRBD2. V lost 4 bases to trimming and J lost 3 bases; unmatched junction nucleotides: 6. The CDR3 is 14 residues long. Germline CDR1 reads SGHRS; CDR2 reads YFSETQ. CDR3: CASSPTGGYYEQYF. CDR3 DNA sequence: TGCGCCAGCAGCCCGACGGGAGGGTACTACGAGCAGTACTTC.

This rearrangement joins TRBV29-1 to TRBJ1-1; a possible D gene is TRBD1 (5 bases). The CDR3 totals 12 residues. CDR1 SQVTM and CDR2 ANQGSEA come from the germline V gene. CDR3 nucleotides: TGCAGTGGAAGGAAACCAGGGTCGGAATCTTTCTTT. This translates into CSGRKPGSESFF.

This clonotype has only a few counts. The J gene is TRBJ2-1, the V gene TRBV5-1; maybe TRBD2 (5 bases). V gave up 0 bases and J gave up 3 bases, with 13 bases separating them. The germline CDR1 and CDR2 sequences are SGHRS and YFSETQ. The CDR3 totals 16 residues. The CDR3 region has the DNA TGCGCCAGCAGCTTGGGAGCTAGCAATTACTACAATGAGCAGTTCTTC. It translates to CASSLGASNYYNEQFF.

CDR3 loop: CASSPGGQGKAEQYF. The CDR3 DNA is TGTGCCAGCAGCCCCGGGGGGCAGGGAAAGGCCGAGCAGTACTTC. The chain carries TRBV7-3 and TRBJ2-7; possible D gene TRBD2, 7 bases. The CDR3 extends over 15 amino acids. Germline assignment: CDR1 SGHTA and CDR2 FQGTGA. Trimming pared 5 bases from V and 6 bases from J, leaving 20 bases between.

This clonotype was seen a single time. CDR3 protein: CASSLKLAGLRGELFF. The DNA of the CDR3 is TGTGCCAGCAGTCTAAAACTAGCGGGCCTCCGTGGGGAGCTGTTTTTT. The genes are TRBV6-5 and TRBJ2-2; 9 bases fit TRBD2. The CDR3 length is 16 residues. V dropped 5 bases and J dropped 8; count of bases not matched to a gene: 12. The germline V gene encodes CDR1 MNHEY and CDR2 SVGAGI.

This clonotype was seen many times. The chain joins TRBV7-9 to TRBJ1-2; D is possibly TRBD1 (5 bases). The CDR3 runs to 12 residues. Trimming shortened V by 5 bases and J by 5 bases, and 9 bases separated the two germline ends. Germline V gene sequence: CDR1 SEHNR, CDR2 FQNEAQ (reference sequence). The CDR3 nucleotides read TGTGCCAGCAGCGAAACAGGTTATGGCTACACCTTC. This gives the protein CASSETGYGYTF.

The chain combines TRBV20-1 with TRBJ2-1; D is possibly TRBD1 or TRBD2 (5 bases each). Germline CDR1 DFQATT, CDR2 SNEGSKA (reference sequence). The CDR3 is made up of 16 amino acids. Trimming stripped 2 bases from V and 9 bases from J, with 23 bases between. The DNA of the CDR3 is TGCAGTGCTAGATCCCTTGAGGGGAACGCATTGGGTGAGCAGTTCTTC. It codes for CSARSLEGNALGEQFF.

The rearrangement links TRBV5-1 to TRBJ1-6; D is unclear. Trimming removed 1 base at V and 5 bases at J, with 4 bases between. Per the germline V gene, CDR1 is SGHRS and CDR2 is YFSETQ. The CDR3 spans 13 residues. The CDR3 DNA follows: TGCGCCAGCAGCTTGAAGAATAATTCACCCCTCCACTTT. Translated, it gives CASSLKNNSPLHF. The complete variable domain, with remaining parts taken from reference TRBV5-1 and TRBJ1-6, reads KAGVTQTPRYLIKTRGQQVTLSCSPISGHRSVSWYQQTPGQGLQFLFEYFSETQRNKGNFPGRFSGRQFSNSRSEMNVSTLELGDSALYLCASSLKNNSPLHFGNGTRLTVT.

This clonotype is medium-sized. J is TRBJ2-4 and V is TRBV6-1, with TRBD2 matching over 13 bases. V trimming: 1 base; J trimming: 2 bases; junction bases outside the gene matches: 2. Germline V gene data show CDR1 as MNHNS and CDR2 as SASEGT. CDR3 length: 17 residues. CDR3 bases: TGTGCCAGCAGTGAAGGGACTAGCGGGAGTTCCAAAAACATTCAGTACTTC. Translation gives CASSEGTSGSSKNIQYF.

This clonotype was seen only a few times. This rearrangement joins TRBV5-1 to TRBJ1-2, with unresolved D. Germline V CDR1 and CDR2: SGHRS, YFSETQ. The CDR3 has 14 residues. The V and J ends lost 0 bases and 8 bases respectively, with 14 bases between them. CDR3 residues: CASSLDGVSGGYTF. DNA of the CDR3: TGCGCCAGCAGCTTGGACGGGGTCTCGGGGGGCTACACCTTC.

This clonotype was seen a few times. The CDR3 loop reads CSARAPGQNPDTQYF. CDR3 coding DNA: TGCAGTGCTAGAGCGCCGGGACAGAATCCAGATACGCAGTATTTT. The J gene is TRBJ2-3, the V gene TRBV20-1; 7 nucleotides line up with TRBD1. The CDR3 runs to 15 residues. V shed 1 base and J 4 bases; nucleotides not matched to a gene: 8. In germline, CDR1 is DFQATT, CDR2 SNEGSKA (reference sequence).